Listed below are T cell receptor beta chains from one sample, sequenced in a study of identical twins' blood T cells. From the 5' RACE reads, TCRdb called clonotypes with MiXCR, one entry per CDR3 protein. The table records hundreds of thousands of distinct CDR3 sequences, more than 25% of them present only once. The sample was PBMCs. All receptors come from a woman aged 18-55 years in good health. Each CDR3 is given with its conserved first and last residue. A D gene is named only where the DNA matches it firmly. Size values are once, few and many counts, or a class for expanded clones, and some rows have none.

V gene,D gene,J gene,clone size,CDR3 DNA,CDR3 protein
TRBV14,TRBD2,TRBJ2-1,many,TGTGCCAGCAGCCTTCGACTAGCCTTCAATGAGCAGTTCTTC,CASSLRLAFNEQFF
TRBV5-1,-,TRBJ2-2,once,TGCGCCAGCAGCTTTAGGTCCGGAGCGGGCACCGGGGAGCTGTTTTTT,CASSFRSGAGTGELFF
TRBV9,-,TRBJ2-2,many,TGCGCCAGCAGTGAAAACACCGGGGAGCTGTTTTTT,CASSENTGELFF
TRBV20-1,TRBD1,TRBJ1-2,-,TGCGGTGCTAGAACCCTTGCACAGGGGAACTATGGCTACACCTTC,CGARTLAQGNYGYTF
TRBV6-2/TRBV6-3,-,TRBJ1-1,-,TGTGCCAGCAGTTACCAACGATGGGAACGGTCTGAAGCTTTCTTT,CASSYQRWERSEAFF
TRBV7-2,-,TRBJ1-1,few,TGTGCCAGCAGCCAAGGTAGTACAGCTGAAGCTTTCTTT,CASSQGSTAEAFF
TRBV7-9,-,TRBJ2-3,many,TGTGCCAGCAGCTTATTGGGACCACGGGATACGCAGTATTTT,CASSLLGPRDTQYF
TRBV6-6,-,TRBJ1-5,-,TGTGCCAGCAGGCTACGGGAGGGCAGGAACAATCAGCCCCAGCATTTT,CASRLREGRNNQPQHF
TRBV11-1,TRBD1,TRBJ1-1,-,TGTGCCAGCAGCCCGCGGGACAGGGTGGACATTGAAGCTTTCTTT,CASSPRDRVDIEAFF
TRBV10-3,TRBD1,TRBJ2-1,few,TGTGCCATCAGGGGGGACAGCTGGAATGAGCAGTTCTTC,CAIRGDSWNEQFF
TRBV27,-,TRBJ2-2,-,TGTGCCAGCAGTTTACAAAAGATGAACGGGGAGCTGTTTTTT,CASSLQKMNGELFF
TRBV3-1,TRBD2,TRBJ2-2,-,TGTGCCGGCAGACATCTAGCGGCCGGGGAGCTGTTTTTT,CAGRHLAAGELFF
TRBV29-1,TRBD2,TRBJ2-1,many,TGCAGCGTTGAGGTAGCGGGAGTTTTTTACTCCTACAATGAGCAGTTCTTC,CSVEVAGVFYSYNEQFF
TRBV25-1,-,TRBJ2-7,few,TGTGCCAGCAGTGAACGGGGTAGAGATAACGAGCAGTACTTC,CASSERGRDNEQYF
TRBV29-1,-,TRBJ1-2,few,TGCAGCGTTGGACCCCTATTGGGGGCCTTTGGCTACACCTTC,CSVGPLLGAFGYTF
TRBV29-1,-,TRBJ1-4,-,TGCAGCGTTGAAAGTGCGGATGAAAAACTGTTTTTT,CSVESADEKLFF
TRBV5-1,-,TRBJ2-2,-,TGCGCCAGCAGCTTAAGTAGCGGACAATCCACCGGGGAGCTGTTTTTT,CASSLSSGQSTGELFF
TRBV5-5,-,TRBJ1-1,few,TGTGCCAGCAGCTTGGTTCTGGGGCGGACGGACACTGAAGCTTTCTTT,CASSLVLGRTDTEAFF
TRBV29-1,TRBD1,TRBJ2-7,-,TGCAGCGTTGTTGGCGGTAGGGGGCTGAGCGGGCAGTACTTC,CSVVGGRGLSGQYF
TRBV7-2,-,TRBJ2-7,-,TGTGCCAGCAGGGTATATGGACAGTCCGGAACGAGGCAGTACTTC,CASRVYGQSGTRQYF
TRBV5-6,TRBD1,TRBJ1-2,once,TGTGCCAGCAGCAAAGGGACAGCCAACTATGGCTACACCTTC,CASSKGTANYGYTF
TRBV5-6,-,TRBJ2-1,many,TGTGCCAGCAGCTTGCACAGGAACTCCTACAATGAGCAGTTCTTC,CASSLHRNSYNEQFF
TRBV9,-,TRBJ1-1,-,TGTGCCAGCAGCGTAGAGATGAACACTGAAGCTTTCTTT,CASSVEMNTEAFF
TRBV27,TRBD1,TRBJ2-3,many,TGTGCCAGCAGTTGGCAGGGGGTTACGACAGATACGCAGTATTTT,CASSWQGVTTDTQYF
TRBV11-3,-,TRBJ2-6,-,TGTGCCAGCAGCTTAGACGGTTTATTGGATGGGGCCAACGTCCTGACTTTC,CASSLDGLLDGANVLTF
TRBV6-6,TRBD1,TRBJ2-7,few,TGTGCCAGCAGTTACGGGACAGGGAGCTCCTACGAGCAGTACTTC,CASSYGTGSSYEQYF
TRBV28,-,TRBJ1-4,-,TGTGCCAGCAGTTTACAGTGGACGACTAATGAAAAACTGTTTTTT,CASSLQWTTNEKLFF
TRBV7-2,TRBD2,TRBJ2-3,-,TGTGTCAGCAGCGGGAATCCAGCGGCGTTGGGGATTACGCAGTATTTT,CVSSGNPAALGITQYF
TRBV29-1,-,TRBJ2-5,once,TGCAGCGTAACCTCCGGGGAGACCCAGTACTTC,CSVTSGETQYF
TRBV10-3,-,TRBJ1-5,many,TGTGCCATCAGTGAGATGGCGGATCAGCCCCAGCATTTT,CAISEMADQPQHF
TRBV3-1,-,TRBJ1-2,-,TGTGCCAGCAGCCCAGGATGGGTGTCTGGTGGCTACACCTTC,CASSPGWVSGGYTF
TRBV5-1,-,TRBJ1-1,-,TGCGCCAGCAGCTTTGGGGCATTTCACACTGAAGCTTTCTTT,CASSFGAFHTEAFF
TRBV9,-,TRBJ1-5,few,TGTGCCAGCAGCGTAGAGGAGAATCAGCCCCAGCATTTT,CASSVEENQPQHF
TRBV7-9,-,TRBJ1-1,-,TGTGCCAGCAGCTGGAGCCTCCTAGGTACTGAAGCTTTCTTT,CASSWSLLGTEAFF
TRBV20-1,-,TRBJ1-6,-,TGCAGTGCTAAGAGGGAACAGAATTCACCCCTCCACTTT,CSAKREQNSPLHF
TRBV5-1,-,TRBJ1-1,few,TGCGCCAGCAGCTTGGATGTCAGCCTCACTGAAGCTTTCTTT,CASSLDVSLTEAFF
TRBV12-3/TRBV12-4,-,TRBJ2-2,once,TGTGCCAGCAGGCCCGGGACCACGAACACCGGGGAGCTGCTTTTT,CASRPGTTNTGELLF
TRBV18,-,TRBJ1-2,few,TGTGCCAGCTCACCACCATCCGGCGGCTACACCTTC,CASSPPSGGYTF
TRBV25-1,-,TRBJ2-3,-,TGTGCCAGCAGTGATATAGGCGGGCGCACAGATGCGCAGTATTTT,CASSDIGGRTDAQYF
TRBV20-1,-,TRBJ1-2,-,TGCAGTGCTAGAGACCAGGCTAACTATGGCTACACCTTC,CSARDQANYGYTF
TRBV5-6,TRBD1,TRBJ1-2,-,TGTGTCAGCCTCCGGGACAGGCTCGAGTATGGCTACACCTTC,CVSLRDRLEYGYTF
TRBV7-2,-,TRBJ1-2,-,TGTGCCAGCAGCGGAGAAAGTCATGGCTACACCTTC,CASSGESHGYTF
TRBV6-4,-,TRBJ2-3,few,TGTGCCAGCAGTGACTCGAAATCAGCAGGGGGCACAGATACGCAGTATTTT,CASSDSKSAGGTDTQYF
TRBV20-1,-,TRBJ2-1,-,TGCAGTGCCAGGGACGATGAGCAGTTCTTC,CSARDDEQFF
TRBV6-4,TRBD1,TRBJ1-1,-,TGTGCCAGCAGTGACCCCCGGACAGGGGGGATAAACACTGAAGCTTTCTTT,CASSDPRTGGINTEAFF